This TCR beta chain was profiled in a study of cytomegalovirus exposure and HLA in healthy donors. Turning to the study itself: From 170 million or so T cells, an earlier analysis saw approximately 120 million unique TCR beta sequences. An early release of data contained 80 million to 85 million unique TCRs, which came from HLA-typed donors.

Per the germline V gene, CDR1 is SNHLY and CDR2 is FYNNEI. The CDR3 runs to 16 residues. Trimming shortened V by 5 bases and J by 0 bases, and 14 bases separated the two germline ends. Overall study findings and caveats: The study found most TCR sequences rare, yet found some public TCRs in many donors. Compared with the roughly 700-donor mean, an Asian-associated ancestry cluster reportedly had fewer N-insertions, according to a later analysis.

Concerning this clone: Its antigen is not identified.

The PCR made use of 60 Vbeta and 13 Jbeta primers. TCRdb's copy holds only in-frame clones and misses some; the assay was immunoSEQ multiplex PCR. The repertoire consists of approximately 170,000 clones, with around 80% occurring once and the leading ten covering roughly 1.5%. Source material: PBMCs. This chain joins TRBV2 and TRBJ1-3; possibly TRBD1 for D (6 bases). The sequence came from a middle-aged man in good health and CMV-seronegative. Here the CDR3 DNA reads TGTGCCAGCAGTTTTAGGGGGTCGAGCTCTGGAAACACCATATATTTT. Its translation: CASSFRGSSSGNTIYF.